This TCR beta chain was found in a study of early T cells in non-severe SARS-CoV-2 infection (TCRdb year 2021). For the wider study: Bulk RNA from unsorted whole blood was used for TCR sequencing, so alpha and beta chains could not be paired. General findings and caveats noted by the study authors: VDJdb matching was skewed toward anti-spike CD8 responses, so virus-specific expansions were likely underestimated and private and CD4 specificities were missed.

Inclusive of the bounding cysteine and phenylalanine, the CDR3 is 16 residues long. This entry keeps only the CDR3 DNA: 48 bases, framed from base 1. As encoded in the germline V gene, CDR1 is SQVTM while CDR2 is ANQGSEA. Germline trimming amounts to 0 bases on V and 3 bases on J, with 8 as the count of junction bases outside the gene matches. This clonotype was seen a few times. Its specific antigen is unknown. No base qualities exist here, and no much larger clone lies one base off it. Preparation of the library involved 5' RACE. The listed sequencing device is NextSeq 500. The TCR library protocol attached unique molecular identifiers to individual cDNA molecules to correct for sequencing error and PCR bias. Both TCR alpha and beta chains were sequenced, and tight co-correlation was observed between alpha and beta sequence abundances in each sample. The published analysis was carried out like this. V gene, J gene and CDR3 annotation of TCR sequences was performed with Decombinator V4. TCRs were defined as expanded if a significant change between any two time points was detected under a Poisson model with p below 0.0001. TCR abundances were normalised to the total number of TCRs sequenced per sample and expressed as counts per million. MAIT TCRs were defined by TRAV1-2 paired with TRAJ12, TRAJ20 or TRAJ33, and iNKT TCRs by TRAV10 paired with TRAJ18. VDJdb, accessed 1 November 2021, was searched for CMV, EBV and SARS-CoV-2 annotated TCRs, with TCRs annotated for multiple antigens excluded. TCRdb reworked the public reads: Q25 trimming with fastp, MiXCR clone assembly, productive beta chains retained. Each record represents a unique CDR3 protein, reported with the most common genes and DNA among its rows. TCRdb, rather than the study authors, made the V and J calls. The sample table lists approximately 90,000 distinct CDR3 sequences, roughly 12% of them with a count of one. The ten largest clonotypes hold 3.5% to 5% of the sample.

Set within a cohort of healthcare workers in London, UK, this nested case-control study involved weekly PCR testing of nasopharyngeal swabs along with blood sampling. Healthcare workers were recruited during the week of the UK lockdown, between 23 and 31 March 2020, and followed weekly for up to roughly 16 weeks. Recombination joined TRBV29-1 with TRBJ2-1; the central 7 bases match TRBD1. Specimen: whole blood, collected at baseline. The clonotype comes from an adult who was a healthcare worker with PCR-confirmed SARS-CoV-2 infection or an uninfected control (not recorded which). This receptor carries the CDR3 CSVEDLRDRSYNEQFF. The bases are TGCAGCGTTGAAGATCTTCGGGACAGAAGCTACAATGAGCAGTTCTTC.